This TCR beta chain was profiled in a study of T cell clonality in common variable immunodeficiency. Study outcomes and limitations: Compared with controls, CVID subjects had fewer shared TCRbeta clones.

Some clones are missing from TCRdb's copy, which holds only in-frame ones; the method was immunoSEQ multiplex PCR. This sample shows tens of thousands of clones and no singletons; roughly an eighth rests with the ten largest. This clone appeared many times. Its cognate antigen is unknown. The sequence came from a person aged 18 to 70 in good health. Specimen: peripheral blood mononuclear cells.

The sequenced part of the CDR3 DNA is TGTGCCAGCAGTTACACAGACAGGGAACCAAACTACGAG. This sequence encodes CASSYTDREPNYE. The CDR3 in full is CASSYTDREPNYEQYF. The chain links TRBV6-2 or TRBV6-3 to TRBJ2-7; 7 bases agree with TRBD1. The read falls 3 residues short of the CDR3 end, and the missing part is taken from the germline J gene. The CDR3 consists of 16 residues. Germline V gene lookup returns CDR1 MNHEY and CDR2 SVGEGT. The V gene end was trimmed by 2 bases and the J gene end by 3 bases; junction bases not matched to a gene: 10.